This T cell receptor beta chain was documented in a study of patients and donors after allogeneic stem cell transplantation. This clonotype was detected ten times or more. Germline V gene data show CDR1 as MGHRA and CDR2 as YSYEKL. This CDR3 has 14 amino acids. The V and J ends lost 0 bases and 7 bases respectively, with 10 bases between them. From the RT-PCR reads, TCRdb called clonotypes with MiXCR, one entry per CDR3 protein. The data show almost 90,000 distinct CDR3 sequences, less than 5% seen once. The sample was blood, either unsorted or a sorted T cell fraction (not recorded which). The origin of this receptor is a human donor who was either an allogeneic HSCT recipient or a stem cell or donor lymphocyte infusion donor (not recorded which). It is not recorded whose cells these are; they may come from a transplant donor. The chain combines TRBV4-1 with TRBJ2-1; D uncertain. CDR3 coding DNA: TGCGCCAGCAGCCAAGAGTCGTCGAGTAATGAGCAGTTCTTC. This encodes CASSQESSSNEQFF.